Each of the 4 T cell receptor beta chains below was sequenced from the same sample in a study of blood T cell repertoires in COVID-19. The repertoire was sequenced with immunoSEQ multiplex PCR; TCRdb's copy has only in-frame clones and lacks some. The repertoire holds 40,000 to 60,000 clones, with around 86% as singletons. Sequencing was performed on peripheral blood. These receptors originate from a man aged 35 to 55 with active COVID-19.

V usage is TRBV11-2 and J usage is TRBJ2-3; TRBD2 matches at 7 bases. The CDR3 consists of 14 residues. V shed 8 bases and J 6 bases; nucleotides not matched to a gene: 11. The germline gives CDR1 SGHAT, CDR2 FQNNGV. This CDR3 is CASRGGSISDTQYF. CDR3 coding DNA: TGTGCCAGCCGAGGCGGGAGTATTTCTGATACGCAGTATTTT.

The V call is TRBV19, the J call TRBJ1-5; D ambiguous. From germline, CDR1 is LNHDA and CDR2 SQIVND (reference sequence). With 4 bases removed from V and 7 bases from J, the gap between germline ends came to 20 bases. CDR3 length: 16 amino acids. As DNA, the CDR3 is TGTGCCAGTAGTACGAGACCTCGACTAACTGGGCAGCCCCAGCATTTT. It codes for CASSTRPRLTGQPQHF. The variable domain in full, with the rest retrieved from reference TRBV19 and TRBJ1-5, is DGGITQSPKYLFRKEGQNVTLSCEQNLNHDAMYWYRQDPGQGLRLIYYSQIVNDFQKGDIAEGYSVSREKKESFPLTVTSAQKNPTAFYLCASSTRPRLTGQPQHFGDGTRLSIL.

The CDR3 loop is CASSLGPVEGYTF. Here the CDR3 DNA reads TGTGCCAGCAGCCTAGGCCCAGTGGAGGGCTACACCTTC. The genes are TRBV3-1 (or the pseudogene TRBV3-2) and TRBJ1-2; no firm D call. With 4 bases removed from V and 8 bases from J, the gap between germline ends came to 14 bases. The CDR3 has 13 amino acids. Germline values: CDR1 LGHDT, CDR2 YNNKEL (reference sequence).

The CDR3: CASRALTGGSYEQYF. CDR3 bases: TGTGCCAGCAGGGCATTGACAGGGGGCTCCTACGAGCAGTACTTC. The chain uses TRBV2 and TRBJ2-7, with 9 nucleotides matching TRBD1. The germline gives CDR1 SNHLY, CDR2 FYNNEI. The CDR3 is 15 residues long. V lost 6 bases and J lost 0; bases outside the gene matches: 6.